This TCR beta chain was found in a study of regulatory T cells in long-lasting Graves disease. Study information: Those Graves' patients who were newly diagnosed had been on antithyroid drugs under 3 months. General study results and limits: In persistent patients, shared public clonotypes (around 2,600) outnumbered those in new patients (almost 1,000). Patients whose Graves' disease persisted exhibited lower TCR diversity than those newly diagnosed.

The time point was: newly diagnosed GD, antithyroid drugs for less than 3 months. RNA extracted from PBMCs served as the sequencing template. This clonotype was picked up many times. Its antigen remains unidentified. For TCR beta, libraries came from iRepertoire HTBI primers and Arm-PCR of CDR3 regions. TCRdb passed the multiplex PCR reads through MiXCR, listing each CDR3 protein once. The profile shows about 200,000 distinct CDR3 sequences, roughly 19% of them singletons. The sample also formed part of further work on T cells in Graves' hyperthyroidism and ophthalmopathy. That source notes: Over 18 months, lack of ophthalmopathy progression marked Graves' hyperthyroidism as stable.

The material sequenced was peripheral blood mononuclear cells (PBMCs), taken at new diagnosis, from a patient treated with antithyroid drugs. The receptor's source is a woman in her twenties or thirties with Graves disease.

CDR3 coding DNA: TGCGCCAGCAGCCAACGGGACAACTCGCCCCAGCATTTT. Its protein is CASSQRDNSPQHF. V gene TRBV4-1 combines with J gene TRBJ1-5; tentatively, D is TRBD1 (6 bases). This CDR3 is built from 13 residues. Germline V gene sequence: CDR1 MGHRA, CDR2 YSYEKL. The ends were cut back, 2 bases at V and 9 bases at J, with 11 bases in the middle.